This is a list of T cell receptor beta chains from one sample in a study of T cell responses to AZD1222 COVID-19 vaccine. Here immunoSEQ multiplex PCR was the method, and the copy in TCRdb shows in-frame clones only, minus some. The repertoire holds about 140,000 clones, over 90% seen once, with 3.6% in the top ten. This sample comprised peripheral blood, obtained 28 days after the second AZD1222 dose. These receptors were collected from an adult who received the AZD1222 COVID-19 vaccine. CDR3s include the opening cysteine and the closing phenylalanine or tryptophan. D genes are given only for firm matches.

j_call	d_call	v_call	cdr3_aa	cdr3_nt
TRBJ2-5	TRBD2	TRBV10-3	CAISGGEGETQYF	TGTGCCATCAGTGGAGGGGAGGGAGAGACCCAGTACTTC
TRBJ1-5	TRBD1	TRBV13	CASSVIGTGGVQPQHF	TGTGCCAGCAGCGTTATCGGGACAGGGGGAGTTCAGCCCCAGCATTTT
TRBJ1-1	.	TRBV21-1	CASSKGGGQLNEAFF	TGTGCCAGCAGCAAAGGTGGAGGGCAGCTCAATGAAGCTTTCTTT
TRBJ2-1	.	TRBV30	CAWSVSPPEQFF	TGTGCCTGGAGTGTAAGTCCGCCAGAGCAGTTCTTC
TRBJ2-7	.	TRBV6-5	CASSYSGGAGEQYF	TGTGCCAGCAGTTACTCAGGGGGGGCAGGGGAGCAGTACTTC
TRBJ1-1	.	TRBV28	CASSSSSDRMNTEAFF	TGTGCCAGCAGTTCCTCGTCAGACAGGATGAACACTGAAGCTTTCTTT
TRBJ1-1	TRBD1	TRBV19	CASRAGTGGGLDTEAFF	TGTGCCAGTAGAGCCGGGACAGGGGGCGGTTTAGACACTGAAGCTTTCTTT
TRBJ2-2	TRBD2	TRBV28	CASSLASGRARAGELFF	TGTGCCAGCAGTTTGGCTAGCGGGAGGGCGAGAGCCGGGGAGCTGTTTTTT
TRBJ2-5	.	TRBV5-4	CASSLGRDLPETQYF	TGTGCCAGCAGCTTGGGCAGGGACCTACCAGAGACCCAGTACTTC
TRBJ2-4	.	TRBV19	CASRPMGDIAKNIQYF	TGTGCCAGTAGGCCGATGGGAGATATAGCCAAAAACATTCAGTACTTC
TRBJ1-6	.	TRBV15	CATSRATGVLNF	TGTGCCACCAGCAGAGCTACAGGCGTTCTAAACTTT
TRBJ1-5	TRBD1	TRBV27	CASSPRALGDRGYNQPQHF	TGTGCCAGCAGTCCTCGAGCCCTCGGGGACAGGGGATACAATCAGCCCCAGCATTTT
TRBJ2-5	TRBD1	TRBV19	CASGPGQGRLGVQTQYF	TGTGCCAGTGGGCCGGGACAGGGACGGCTCGGGGTACAGACCCAGTACTTC